The present T cell receptor beta chain was sequenced within a study of siplizumab effects on memory and regulatory T cells. General study points: It seemed that naive T cells were more diverse than memory cells and were major contributors to the alloresponse.

CDR1 and CDR2 from the germline V gene are SEHNR and FQNEAQ (reference sequence). The CDR3 spans 14 residues. The V end was cut by 2 bases, the J end by 1 base, with 8 bases between. Concerning this clone: The antigen is not known.

Roughly 100,000 TCR templates underwent assay in every sample. Libraries were prepared by immunoSEQ multiplex PCR; TCRdb keeps only in-frame clonotypes and omits some of them. The sample has tens of thousands of clones; approximately 88% are singletons. The TCR originated in a human donor in good health. This rearrangement joins TRBV7-9 to TRBJ1-1, with D perhaps matching TRBD1 (6 bases). Sequencing was done on a sample of naive CD4+ T cells sorted from blood. CDR3 in amino acids: CASSLQGTNTEAFF. CDR3 DNA sequence: TGTGCCAGCAGCTTACAGGGGACGAACACTGAAGCTTTCTTT. The variable domain in full, with the rest retrieved from reference TRBV7-9 and TRBJ1-1, is DTGVSQNPRHKITKRGQNVTFRCDPISEHNRLYWYRQTLGQGPEFLTYFQNEAQLEKSRLLSDRFSAERPKGSFSTLEIQRTEQGDSAMYLCASSLQGTNTEAFFGQGTRLTVV.